This TCR beta chain was retrieved from a study of CD8 T cells in ankylosing spondylitis. TCRdb re-derived calls from the 5' RACE reads in MiXCR, one entry per CDR3 protein. The sample has under 300,000 distinct CDR3 sequences; roughly 10% are singletons. Only a few counts were recorded for this clonotype. The CDR3 has 14 residues. The V gene end was trimmed by 6 bases and the J gene end by 4 bases; junction bases not matched to a gene: 4. V is TRBV12-3 or TRBV12-4 and J is TRBJ2-1; 9 bases are a match to TRBD2. Sequenced input: blood, either unsorted or a sorted T cell fraction (not recorded which). The TCR was taken from a male donor with ankylosing spondylitis or in good health (not recorded which). The CDR3 bases are TGTGCCAGCAGGAGCGGGGGGCCATACAATGAGCAGTTCTTC. This encodes CASRSGGPYNEQFF.